The entry below describes one T cell receptor (beta chain). The source of the sample is a study of T cell changes during pregnancy in multiple sclerosis. The CDR3 has 16 residues. Germline CDR1 SGHDT, CDR2 YYEEEE. J was trimmed by 4 bases and V by 4 bases; bases with no gene match: 8. The assay was immunoSEQ multiplex PCR, and TCRdb's table has in-frame clones only and misses some. The sample includes 35,000 or so clones, about 92% of them seen just once. The source of this sequence is a female donor in good health, enrolled as a control in a pregnancy study. This chain connects TRBV5-6 to TRBJ2-1; TRBD2 matches 10 bases. The sample consisted of CD4+ T cells from peripheral blood mononuclear cells, taken after pregnancy. The CDR3 spells CASSGPSGGSYNEQFF. Here the CDR3 DNA reads TGTGCCAGCAGCGGCCCTAGCGGGGGATCTTACAATGAGCAGTTCTTC.